This T cell receptor beta chain was captured in a study of prognosis after radiotherapy for stage I lung cancer. The CDR3 extends over 14 amino acids. Germline CDR1 LGHDT, CDR2 YNNKEL (reference sequence). Trimming cost V 4 bases and J 8 bases; bases outside gene matches: 2. Two-round multiplex PCR on genomic DNA was the method by which TCR beta CDR3 was amplified. Each TRBV and TRBJ gene had its own primer in the first PCR round. Each CDR3 protein gets one entry after TCRdb re-called the multiplex PCR reads with MiXCR. This table has some 24,000 distinct CDR3 sequences, about 37% appearing once. The rearrangement uses TRBV3-1 and TRBJ1-6; 10 bases are a match to TRBD1. Sequenced here: PBMCs, sampled before or after stereotactic body radiation therapy (not recorded which). The clonotype comes from a donor aged 50 or older with non-small cell lung cancer. The DNA for the CDR3 is TGTGCCAGCAGCCCGGGACAGGGGTATTCACCCCTCCACTTT. It translates to CASSPGQGYSPLHF.